This T cell receptor beta chain was retrieved from a study of T cell changes during pregnancy in multiple sclerosis. The repertoire was sequenced with immunoSEQ multiplex PCR; TCRdb's copy has only in-frame clones and lacks some. Here the sample spans tens of thousands of clones, 70% to 90% being singletons. The receptor's source is a female donor with multiple sclerosis, enrolled in a pregnancy study. The sample in question was CD4+ T cells from peripheral blood mononuclear cells, obtained after pregnancy.

The CDR3 reads CASSYSYTDRAIYF. The DNA of the CDR3 is TGTGCCAGCAGTTACTCCTATACCGACAGGGCTATATATTTT. The V and J genes are TRBV6-5 and TRBJ1-3; the match to TRBD1 covers 7 bases. From germline, CDR1 is MNHEY and CDR2 SVGAGI. The CDR3 spans 14 residues. V trimming: 0 bases; J trimming: 13 bases; junction bases outside the gene matches: 9.